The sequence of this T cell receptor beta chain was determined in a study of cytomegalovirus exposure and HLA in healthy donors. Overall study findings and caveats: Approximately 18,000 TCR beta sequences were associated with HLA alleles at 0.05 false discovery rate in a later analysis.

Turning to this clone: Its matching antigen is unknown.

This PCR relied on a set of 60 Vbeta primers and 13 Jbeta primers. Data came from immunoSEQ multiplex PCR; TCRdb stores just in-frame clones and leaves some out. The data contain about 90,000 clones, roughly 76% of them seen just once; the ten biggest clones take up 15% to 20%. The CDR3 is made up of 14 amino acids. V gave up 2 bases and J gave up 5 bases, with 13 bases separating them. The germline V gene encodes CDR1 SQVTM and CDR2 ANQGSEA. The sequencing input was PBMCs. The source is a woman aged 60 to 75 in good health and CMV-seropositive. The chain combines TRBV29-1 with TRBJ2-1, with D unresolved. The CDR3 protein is CSVEIQPINNEQFF. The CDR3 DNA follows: TGCAGCGTTGAAATACAGCCTATAAACAATGAGCAGTTCTTC.